This record concerns one T cell receptor beta chain sequence. These data come from a study of blood T cell repertoires in COVID-19. Study summary: The cDNA or gDNA used as material had been derived from T cells, B-cell-depleted T cells, or PBMCs.

Per the authors' pipeline: Amplification of reference gene primers provided the estimated nucleated cell counts. The repertoire was sequenced with immunoSEQ multiplex PCR; TCRdb's copy has only in-frame clones and lacks some. V, J and clone size are those of that table, while D and trimming were read from the DNA. The repertoire holds 150,000 to 200,000 clones, with around 81% as singletons. From germline, CDR1 is WSHSY and CDR2 SAAADI. This CDR3 region has 14 residues. V lost 7 bases, J lost 3 bases, and 6 bases stayed unmatched. The V and J genes are TRBV10-2 and TRBJ1-2; 9 nucleotides line up with TRBD1. The receptor was derived from a human donor with acute or convalescent COVID-19. The donor label of this sample is uncertain. Sample: peripheral blood. The CDR3 region is CASTATGGYYGYTF. CDR3 sequence (DNA): TGCGCCAGCACCGCGACAGGGGGGTACTATGGCTACACCTTC.